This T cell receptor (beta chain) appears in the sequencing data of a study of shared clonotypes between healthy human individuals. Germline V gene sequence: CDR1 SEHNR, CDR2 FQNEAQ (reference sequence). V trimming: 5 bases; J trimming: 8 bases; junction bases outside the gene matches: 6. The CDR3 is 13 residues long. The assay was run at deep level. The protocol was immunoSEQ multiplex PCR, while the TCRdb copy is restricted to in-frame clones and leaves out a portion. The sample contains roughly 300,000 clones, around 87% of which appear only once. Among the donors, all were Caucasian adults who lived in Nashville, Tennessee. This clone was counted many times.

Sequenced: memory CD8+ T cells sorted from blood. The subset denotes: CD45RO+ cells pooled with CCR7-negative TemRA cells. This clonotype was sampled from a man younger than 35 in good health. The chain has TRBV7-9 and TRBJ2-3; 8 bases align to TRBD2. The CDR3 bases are TGTGCCAGCAGCCCCAACGCGGGGGGTACGCAGTATTTT. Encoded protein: CASSPNAGGTQYF.